The sequence of this TCR beta chain was determined in a study of blood T cell repertoires in COVID-19. This clone was observed a few times. Trimming stripped 4 bases from V and 9 bases from J, with 13 bases between. Germline V gives CDR1 LNHNV, CDR2 YYDKDF (reference sequence). The CDR3 sequence is 13 residues long. Clones were sequenced by immunoSEQ multiplex PCR, and TCRdb holds only the in-frame ones, with some missing. This sample carries about 220,000 clones, 90% of them seen once, and the ten largest clones take roughly 16%. V is TRBV15 and J is TRBJ1-5; no clear D gene. Material: PBMCs or T cells enriched from blood (not recorded which). The source of this sequence is a young man who had been exposed to COVID-19. This CDR3 is CATSNSPVAPQHF. CDR3 coding DNA: TGTGCCACCAGCAACAGTCCGGTCGCGCCCCAGCATTTT.